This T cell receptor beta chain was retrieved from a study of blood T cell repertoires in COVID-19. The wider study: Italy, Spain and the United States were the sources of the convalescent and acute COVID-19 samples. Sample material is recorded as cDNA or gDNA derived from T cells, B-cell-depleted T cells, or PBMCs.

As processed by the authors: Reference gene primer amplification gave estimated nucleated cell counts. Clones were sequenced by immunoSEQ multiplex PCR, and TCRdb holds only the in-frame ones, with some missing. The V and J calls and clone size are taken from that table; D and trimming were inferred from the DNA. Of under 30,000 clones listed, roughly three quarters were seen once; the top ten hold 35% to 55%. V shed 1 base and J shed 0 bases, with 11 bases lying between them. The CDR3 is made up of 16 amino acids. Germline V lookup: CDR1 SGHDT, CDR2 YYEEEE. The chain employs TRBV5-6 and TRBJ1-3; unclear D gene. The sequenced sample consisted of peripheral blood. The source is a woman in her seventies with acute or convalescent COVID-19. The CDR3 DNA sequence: TGTGCCAGCAGCTTGCCGCACAGCCCCTCTGGAAACACCATATATTTT. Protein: CASSLPHSPSGNTIYF.